Listed below are T cell receptor beta chains from one sample, sequenced in a study of T cell responses to AZD1222 COVID-19 vaccine. Method: immunoSEQ multiplex PCR; TCRdb's copy keeps in-frame clones and lacks some. The sample holds around 120,000 clones, roughly 90% seen once. This sample comprised peripheral blood, obtained on day 0 of AZD1222 vaccination. The receptor source for this set is an adult in good health. Both conserved end residues are part of each CDR3.

>TRBV7-8|15
CASSLDRYPGNTIYF
>TRBV7-8|15
CASRRTSGRTYEQYF
>TRBV4-3|14
CASSPGTGTYEQYF
>TRBV11-2|15
CASRIWGGGTGELFF
>TRBV5-4|15
CASSLAPSANYEQYF
>TRBV4-3|15
CASSQGGGGTYEQYF
>TRBV4-3|18
CASSQEGLAGISTDTQYF
>TRBV7-2|14
CASSLALGEQPQHF
>TRBV28|17
CASSLGEDRGSSYEQYF
>TRBV27|20
CASSPQAGAKSRGMNTEAFF
>TRBV7-2|15
CASSEDGLADYEQYF
>TRBV30|11
CAWIAAREQFF
>TRBV3-1/TRBV3-2|15
CASSQLGRVNSPLHF